One sample yielded the 8 T cell receptor beta chains listed below, sequenced in a study of blood T cell repertoires in COVID-19. Sequenced by immunoSEQ multiplex PCR; TCRdb stores in-frame clones only, minus some. The sample yields over 110,000 clones, more than 70% seen once. The sample comprised PBMCs or T cells enriched from blood (not recorded which). The source is a middle-aged man with acute COVID-19.

This chain connects TRBV19 to TRBJ1-1; a weak D match, TRBD1 (6 bases). The V gene's germline CDR1 is LNHDA and CDR2 SQIVND (reference sequence). V lost 7 bases to trimming and J lost 0 bases, with 12 bases between them. This CDR3 is built from 14 residues. The CDR3 nucleotides are TGTGCCAGTACCTATAGGGACATGAACACTGAAGCTTTCTTT. It codes for CASTYRDMNTEAFF.

The CDR3 reads CSFPRSNEQFF. The CDR3 nucleotides read TGCAGCTTCCCCCGGTCGAATGAGCAGTTCTTC. J is TRBJ2-1 and V is TRBV29-1; no clear D. Germline loops: CDR1 SQVTM, CDR2 ANQGSEA. Trimming shortened V by 8 bases and J by 7 bases, and 12 bases separated the two germline ends. The CDR3 is 11 residues long.

The chain recombines TRBV4-3 with TRBJ2-1, with D tentatively TRBD2 (6 bases). Trimming removed 1 base from V and 8 bases from J, with 15 bases in between. This CDR3 has 15 residues. Germline V gene sequence: CDR1 LGHNA, CDR2 YSLEER. The chain's CDR3 is CASSQAPSGGDEQFF. The CDR3 DNA reads TGCGCCAGCAGCCAAGCCCCCTCTGGCGGGGATGAGCAGTTCTTC.

The V call is TRBV19, the J call TRBJ2-5; D gene ambiguous. V was trimmed by 6 bases and J by 2 bases, leaving 19 bases between them. CDR1 and CDR2 from the germline V gene are LNHDA and SQIVND (reference sequence). CDR3 length equals 16 residues. CDR3 DNA: TGTGCCAGTAGCCACACTTCGGGTCCCCAGCAAGAGACCCAGTACTTC. Translated, it gives CASSHTSGPQQETQYF.

The V gene is TRBV27, the J gene TRBJ2-5, with D possibly being TRBD1 (5 bases). Germline values: CDR1 MNHEY, CDR2 SMNVEV (reference sequence). The CDR3 length is 13 residues. The V and J ends lost 5 bases and 5 bases respectively, with 12 bases between them. CDR3 nucleotide sequence: TGTGCCAGCAGTCTCACAGGCTGGGAGACCCAGTACTTC. This translates into CASSLTGWETQYF.

J is TRBJ2-5 and V is TRBV27, with 9 bases lining up with TRBD2. Trimming took 2 bases from V and 5 from J; bases not matched to a gene: 12. Germline V gene data show CDR1 as MNHEY and CDR2 as SMNVEV (reference sequence). The CDR3 is made up of 17 amino acids. This CDR3 reads CASSLRGGANQGETQYF. CDR3 bases: TGTGCCAGCAGTTTACGCGGGGGGGCCAACCAGGGCGAGACCCAGTACTTC.

The J gene is TRBJ1-1, the V gene TRBV11-3, with D maybe TRBD1 (5 bases). CDR1 and CDR2 (germline): SGHNT, YENEEA. The ends were cut back, 5 bases at V and 1 base at J, with 8 bases in the middle. The CDR3 contains 13 residues. The CDR3 here is CASSLTGNTEAFF. CDR3 sequence (DNA): TGTGCCAGCAGCCTAACAGGGAACACTGAAGCTTTCTTT.

This clone was found a few times. CDR3 residues: CASSTVQGGNEQFF. DNA of the CDR3: TGCGCCAGCAGCACTGTCCAGGGTGGCAATGAGCAGTTCTTC. The chain links TRBV4-1 to TRBJ2-1; possible D gene TRBD1, 5 bases. V was pared by 5 bases and J by 6 bases, with 14 bases between. CDR1 MGHRA and CDR2 YSYEKL come from the germline V gene. This CDR3 has 14 amino acids.